The 25 T cell receptor beta chains presented below share a single source sample, sequenced in a study of shared clonotypes between healthy human individuals. Measured with immunoSEQ multiplex PCR; TCRdb has only the in-frame clones, and not every one. This repertoire shows some 2 million clones, roughly 94% found once; its top ten account for 0.1% to 0.15%. Sequencing was performed on naive CD4+ T cells sorted from blood. Documented subset: CD45RA+ positively selected. All receptors come from a man younger than 35 in good health.

The rearrangement links TRBV30 to TRBJ2-3; 13 bases are a match to TRBD2. The CDR3 has 16 residues. J gave up 9 bases and V 3 bases, and 12 bases lay outside the gene matches. The germline V gene encodes CDR1 GTSNPN and CDR2 SVGIG (reference sequence). CDR3 DNA sequence: TGTGCCTGGAGCCAACCCACTAGCGGGGGGGTATACACGCAGTATTTT. Translated: CAWSQPTSGGVYTQYF.

The chain uses TRBV4-1 and TRBJ2-3, with D unresolved. V lost 0 bases, J lost 2 bases, and 9 bases lay in between. The length of the CDR3 is 15 residues. The germline CDR1 and CDR2 sequences are MGHRA and YSYEKL. CDR3 loop: CASSQEPRYTDTQYF. The CDR3 DNA is TGCGCCAGCAGCCAAGAACCGAGGTACACAGATACGCAGTATTTT.

This sequence joins TRBV12-5 and TRBJ1-3; 12 bases are shared with TRBD1. CDR3 size: 14 residues. Germline CDR1 LGHNT, CDR2 FRNRAP. Unmatched junction bases numbered 2, after V lost 7 bases and J lost 4 bases. In nucleotides, the CDR3 is TGTGCTAGTGTCGGGACAGGGGGCGGAAACACCATATATTTT. Translated: CASVGTGGGNTIYF. Drawing the rest from reference TRBV12-5 and TRBJ1-3, the complete variable domain is DARVTQTPRHKVTEMGQEVTMRCQPILGHNTVFWYRQTMMQGLELLAYFRNRAPLDDSGMPKDRFSAEMPDATLATLKIQPSEPRDSAVYFCASVGTGGGNTIYFGEGSWLTVV.

CDR3 DNA sequence: TGTGCCTGGACTCCCCCCGGGGTCGGGGAAAAACTGTTTTTT. It codes for CAWTPPGVGEKLFF. The gene calls are TRBV30 and TRBJ1-4; D unresolved. This CDR3 contains 14 residues. Trimming removed 4 bases at V and 8 bases at J, with 17 bases between. Per germline, CDR1 GTSNPN and CDR2 SVGIG (reference sequence).

The J gene is TRBJ2-7, the V gene TRBV28; 10 positions agree with TRBD2. The CDR3 contains 15 residues. J gave up 3 bases and V 2 bases, and 4 bases lay outside the gene matches. Per germline, CDR1 MDHEN and CDR2 SYDVKM. CDR3 coding DNA: TGTGCCAGCAGTTTAGGGGCTAGCGGGAGCTACGAGCAGTACTTC. The encoded protein is CASSLGASGSYEQYF.

The gene calls are TRBV7-6 and TRBJ2-7, with TRBD1 as a possible D gene (5 bases). This CDR3 region has 14 residues. Trimming took 2 bases from V and 0 from J, leaving 8 bases between them. CDR1 SGHVS and CDR2 FNYEAQ come from the germline V gene. The CDR3 nucleotides read TGTGCCAGCAGCTTACAGGGCCCCTCCTACGAGCAGTACTTC. This gives the protein CASSLQGPSYEQYF. Based on the CDR3 plus reference TRBV7-6 and TRBJ2-7, the full variable domain is GAGVSQSPRYKVTKRGQDVALRCDPISGHVSLYWYRQALGQGPEFLTYFNYEAQQDKSGLPNDRFSAERPEGSISTLTIQRTEQRDSAMYRCASSLQGPSYEQYFGPGTRLTVT.

This clone was seen a few times. V and J are TRBV28 and TRBJ1-5, with D unclear. The CDR3 contains 15 residues. The V and J ends lost 2 bases and 2 bases respectively, with 10 bases between them. Germline CDR1 and CDR2: MDHEN and SYDVKM. The CDR3 DNA sequence: TGTGCCAGCAGTTTAGGACGGGAGGGCAATCAGCCCCAGCATTTT. This codes for CASSLGREGNQPQHF.

The chain joins TRBV5-8 to TRBJ1-5, with D tentatively TRBD1 (5 bases). CDR3 size: 14 residues. CDR1 SGHTS and CDR2 YDEGEE come from the germline V gene. Trimming removed 0 bases from V and 8 bases from J, with 12 bases in between. The CDR3 spells CASSLGPRGEPQHF. The CDR3 coding sequence is TGTGCCAGCAGCTTGGGCCCTCGAGGGGAGCCCCAGCATTTT.

The chain employs TRBV7-2 and TRBJ2-5; TRBD2 matches 11 bases. The germline CDR1 and CDR2 sequences are SGHTA and FQGNSA. The CDR3 totals 15 residues. The J segment lost 9 bases and the V segment lost 5 bases, leaving 11 bases of the junction unmatched. The CDR3: CASSIGTSGQRAQYF. CDR3 bases: TGTGCCAGCAGCATCGGGACTAGCGGTCAAAGGGCCCAGTACTTC.

V is TRBV6-1 and J is TRBJ2-7; the D is unclear. Trimming left V 8 bases short and J 0 bases short, with 5 bases between. The CDR3 is made up of 11 amino acids. CDR1 is MNHNS and CDR2 is SASEGT in the germline V gene. The CDR3 is CASQSSYEQYF. For the CDR3, the DNA is TGTGCCAGCCAGAGCTCCTACGAGCAGTACTTC.

The rearrangement uses TRBV7-2 and TRBJ2-3; TRBD2 aligns across 7 bases. The germline V gene encodes CDR1 SGHTA and CDR2 FQGNSA. The length of the CDR3 is 16 residues. The J segment lost 3 bases and the V segment lost 1 base, leaving 7 bases of the junction unmatched. DNA of the CDR3: TGTGCCAGCAGCTTAGAGGGCGGGAGAAAGACAGATACGCAGTATTTT. Translating it yields CASSLEGGRKTDTQYF.

The chain recombines TRBV6-1 with TRBJ1-5, with 8 bases fitting TRBD1. The V and J ends lost 4 bases and 1 base, in that order; junction bases with no gene match: 9. Germline CDR1 reads MNHNS; CDR2 reads SASEGT. CDR3 length: 17 residues. CDR3 nucleotide sequence: TGTGCCAGCAGTGGCGCCGGGACAGGTACCAGCAATCAGCCCCAGCATTTT. Amino acids: CASSGAGTGTSNQPQHF.

In DNA form, the CDR3 reads TGCAGCGCTCGCCAGGGGTCGTCCCCCTCTGGAAACACCATATATTTT. It specifies CSARQGSSPSGNTIYF. The chain carries TRBV29-1 and TRBJ1-3, with D possibly being TRBD1 (6 bases). Trimming took 7 bases from V and 0 from J, leaving 19 bases between them. Germline assignment: CDR1 SQVTM and CDR2 ANQGSEA. This CDR3 is built from 16 residues.

This sequence joins TRBV19 and TRBJ2-7; no firm D call. Trimming pared 5 bases from V and 3 bases from J, leaving 14 bases between. This CDR3 has 14 residues. CDR1 and CDR2 (germline): LNHDA, SQIVND (reference sequence). The CDR3 DNA follows: TGTGCCAGTAGTCGTCAAAATACTCTCTACGAGCAGTACTTC. Translated, it gives CASSRQNTLYEQYF.

This clone was seen ten or more times. Other DNA sequences from this sample encode an identical CDR3 as well. The rearrangement links TRBV11-2 to TRBJ1-1; D is unclear. V lost 2 bases, J lost 9 bases, and 16 bases lay in between. CDR3 length: 14 residues. In germline, CDR1 is SGHAT, CDR2 FQNNGV. The CDR3 sequence: CASSLNGGAAKAFF. DNA of the CDR3: TGTGCCAGCAGCTTAAACGGAGGTGCGGCTAAAGCTTTCTTT.

The sample holds one count of this clone. V and J are TRBV19 and TRBJ1-2; no reliable D call. V was cut by 4 bases and J by 1 base, with 10 bases left in between. The CDR3 runs to 14 residues. Germline V gene sequence: CDR1 LNHDA, CDR2 SQIVND (reference sequence). CDR3 DNA sequence: TGTGCCAGTAGTACCTTAACGGTTAACTATGGCTACACCTTC. Amino acid sequence: CASSTLTVNYGYTF.

Details on this clone: The junction does not match germline at one end; this may be a read error. For the CDR3, the DNA is TGCCTCACCCAGACATATAGCTCTGGAAACACCATATATTTT. This translates into CLTQTYSSGNTIYF. V is TRBV7-9 and J is TRBJ1-3; D gene unclear. Germline assignment: CDR1 SEHNR and CDR2 FQNEAQ (reference sequence). The CDR3 is made up of 14 amino acids.

A word on this clone: This same CDR3 is encoded by further DNA sequences in the sample. The rearrangement links TRBV25-1 to TRBJ2-1; 9 bases are shared with TRBD2. Germline lookup yields CDR1 MGHDK and CDR2 SYGVNS. With 4 bases clipped from V and 4 bases from J, the junction kept 2 bases outside the gene matches. CDR3 length: 14 amino acids. CDR3 sequence reads: CASSVAGGYNEQFF. The CDR3 bases are TGTGCCAGCAGTGTGGCGGGGGGGTACAATGAGCAGTTCTTC.

Comments on this clone: Given a much more abundant clone one base away, this may be a read error. The genes are TRBV6-1 and TRBJ2-7; no clear D. This CDR3 comprises 11 residues. V was trimmed by 5 bases and J by 3 bases, leaving 5 bases between them. Germline-derived CDR1 and CDR2 are MNHNS and SASEGT. CDR3 nucleotides: TGTGCCAGCAGTTCTAACTACGAGCAGTACTTC. Translating it yields CASSSNYEQYF.

V and J are TRBV14 and TRBJ2-7; TRBD2 matches 9 bases. CDR1 is SGHDN, CDR2 FVKESK, per germline. The length of the CDR3 is 14 residues. J was trimmed by 0 bases and V by 4 bases; bases with no gene match: 1. Here the CDR3 reads CASSLRGGSYEQYF. Here the CDR3 DNA reads TGTGCCAGCAGCCTGCGGGGGGGCTCCTACGAGCAGTACTTC.

In regard to this clone: The junction departs from the called germline gene at one end, perhaps through a read error. The V and J genes are TRBV7-6 and TRBJ2-1; TRBD2 matches at 9 bases. Germline CDR1 is SGHVS and CDR2 is FNYEAQ. The CDR3 has 15 amino acids. In DNA, the CDR3 is TGCCTTAGCGGGAGTCAAATAGGGTCCTACAATGAGCAGTTCTTC. Residues: CLSGSQIGSYNEQFF.

The rearrangement joins TRBV2 to TRBJ2-2; TRBD1 agrees at 10 bases. This CDR3 region has 15 residues. The V segment lost 11 bases and the J segment 2 bases; nucleotides outside the gene matches: 8. The germline V gene has CDR1 SNHLY and CDR2 FYNNEI. Here the CDR3 reads CAVPGTGVNTGELFF. The CDR3 DNA is TGTGCCGTTCCGGGGACAGGGGTAAACACCGGGGAGCTGTTTTTT. Looking up the rest from reference TRBV2 and TRBJ2-2 gives the full variable domain: EPEVTQTPSHQVTQMGQEVILRCVPISNHLYFYWYRQILGQKVEFLVSFYNNEISEKSEIFDDQFSVERPDGSNFTLKIRSTKLEDSAMYFCAVPGTGVNTGELFFGEGSRLTVL.

The chain combines TRBV6-1 with TRBJ2-3, with D perhaps being TRBD1 or TRBD2 (6 bases each). The CDR3 loop spans 16 amino acids. Germline CDR1 and CDR2: MNHNS and SASEGT. Trimming left V 2 bases short and J 4 bases short, with 16 bases between. In DNA, the CDR3 is TGTGCCAGCAGTGAATCTGGGGGGCGCGTCCCAGATACGCAGTATTTT. Protein product: CASSESGGRVPDTQYF.

The chain couples TRBV6-5 to TRBJ2-1; a possible D gene is TRBD2 (7 bases). CDR3 length: 16 amino acids. Trimming pared 3 bases from V and 2 bases from J, leaving 14 bases between. The V gene's germline CDR1 is MNHEY and CDR2 SVGAGI. This chain's CDR3 is CASSYRRGPTYNEQFF. For the CDR3, the DNA is TGTGCCAGCAGTTATAGGCGGGGGCCCACCTACAATGAGCAGTTCTTC.

The gene calls are TRBV28 and TRBJ1-5; D not certain. Trimming pared 0 bases from V and 1 base from J, leaving 7 bases between. The CDR3 length is 15 residues. CDR1 MDHEN and CDR2 SYDVKM come from the germline V gene. CDR3 region: CASSLWARSNQPQHF. The CDR3 DNA reads TGTGCCAGCAGTTTATGGGCGAGGAGCAATCAGCCCCAGCATTTT.